This T cell receptor (beta chain) came from a study of memory CD4+ T cells and cytomegalovirus serostatus. Study-wide background: This sample comes from healthy Belgian adults, eight or nine CMV seropositive, 24 seronegative.

Clones were sequenced by immunoSEQ multiplex PCR, and TCRdb holds only the in-frame ones, with some missing. The data contain about 41,000 clones, around 80% of them singletons. General study points: Each of approximately 70 CMV-associated TCRbeta sequences occurred in one to five individuals.

V lost 3 bases and J lost 7; bases outside the gene matches: 10. CDR1 SEHNR and CDR2 FQNEAQ come from the germline V gene (reference sequence). The CDR3 contains 16 residues. With respect to this clone: As yet, its antigen is unknown.

The sort gate was single viable CD3+CD4+CD8-CD45RO+ cells for memory CD4+ T cells. The sample comprised memory CD4+ T cells from blood. The V call is TRBV7-9, the J call TRBJ2-1; 9 bases match TRBD2. The sequence came from an adult in good health and CMV-seronegative. CDR3 sequence reads: CASSLRGGLAGNEQFF. In nucleotides, the CDR3 is TGTGCCAGCAGCTTGAGGGGGGGACTAGCAGGGAATGAGCAGTTCTTC. Drawing the rest from reference TRBV7-9 and TRBJ2-1, the complete variable domain is DTGVSQNPRHKITKRGQNVTFRCDPISEHNRLYWYRQTLGQGPEFLTYFQNEAQLEKSRLLSDRFSAERPKGSFSTLEIQRTEQGDSAMYLCASSLRGGLAGNEQFFGPGTRLTVL.